These 30 T cell receptor beta chains came from one sample sequenced in a study of memory CD4+ T cells and cytomegalovirus serostatus. The sort gate was single viable CD3+CD4+CD8-CD45RO+ cells for memory CD4+ T cells. The data were produced by immunoSEQ multiplex PCR, yet TCRdb's version contains in-frame clones alone and is incomplete. The sample includes about 43,000 clones, around four fifths of them seen just once. The sample was memory CD4+ T cells from blood. Receptors were obtained from an adult in good health and CMV-seronegative.

The chain carries TRBV5-1 and TRBJ2-1; 7 bases line up with TRBD1. The CDR3 has 13 amino acids. The germline V gene has CDR1 SGHRS and CDR2 YFSETQ. V was pared by 2 bases and J by 8 bases, with 4 bases of the junction left unmatched. The CDR3 here is CASSFRTGDEQFF. The CDR3 DNA reads as TGCGCCAGCAGCTTTCGGACAGGCGATGAGCAGTTCTTC.

The chain combines TRBV4-1 with TRBJ2-7; possible D gene TRBD1, 5 bases. Germline V lookup: CDR1 MGHRA, CDR2 YSYEKL. With 2 bases removed from V and 0 bases from J, the gap between germline ends came to 8 bases. This CDR3 is built from 14 residues. CDR3 DNA sequence: TGCGCCAGCAGCCAAAGGCAGGGCTCCTACGAGCAGTACTTC. Translating it yields CASSQRQGSYEQYF.

The chain carries TRBV5-5 and TRBJ2-7, with D unclear. Trimming stripped 1 base from V and 3 bases from J, with 14 bases between. The CDR3 totals 15 residues. The germline V gene has CDR1 SGHKS and CDR2 YYEKEE (reference sequence). The DNA of the CDR3 is TGTGCCAGCAGCTTGACCCCCTTTCGGAGCTACGAGCAGTACTTC. This gives the protein CASSLTPFRSYEQYF.

The chain combines TRBV7-2 with TRBJ2-2, with D hard to call. V was cut by 3 bases and J by 7 bases, with 9 bases left in between. This CDR3 spans 13 amino acids. Germline V lookup: CDR1 SGHTA, CDR2 FQGNSA. DNA of the CDR3: TGTGCCAGCAGCTTGGAGCTCCTCGGGGAGCTGTTTTTT. Translating gives CASSLELLGELFF.

Only one count was recorded for this clone. This chain connects TRBV7-8 to TRBJ2-3; 9 bases align to TRBD2. Germline values: CDR1 SGHVS, CDR2 FQNEAQ. The CDR3 is 19 residues long. Trimming removed 1 base from V and 3 bases from J; junction bases left unmatched: 14. CDR3 region: CASSLVVSALAGRTDTQYF. DNA of the CDR3: TGTGCCAGCAGCTTAGTCGTATCTGCCCTAGCGGGGAGGACAGATACGCAGTATTTT.

This clone was recorded only once. The rearrangement joins TRBV18 to TRBJ2-3; TRBD2 matches 13 bases. Germline V gives CDR1 KGHSH, CDR2 LQKENI. The CDR3 has 16 amino acids. J lost 5 bases, V lost 1 base, and 3 bases had no gene match. CDR3 DNA: TGTGCCAGCTCACCACAGAGGACTAGCGGGGGAGATACGCAGTATTTT. This translates into CASSPQRTSGGDTQYF. Filled out from reference TRBV18 and TRBJ2-3, the complete variable domain reads NAGVMQNPRHLVRRRGQEARLRCSPMKGHSHVYWYRQLPEEGLKFMVYLQKENIIDESGMPKERFSAEFPKEGPSILRIQQVVRGDSAAYFCASSPQRTSGGDTQYFGPGTRLTVL.

This rearrangement joins TRBV2 to TRBJ1-2, with D unresolved. Germline V gene lookup returns CDR1 SNHLY and CDR2 FYNNEI. V lost 8 bases to trimming and J lost 3 bases, with 7 bases between them. The CDR3 has 11 amino acids. In DNA form, the CDR3 reads TGTGCCAGCGCTGGTGACTATGGCTACACCTTC. Its protein is CASAGDYGYTF.

The V call is TRBV15, the J call TRBJ1-2; 10 positions match TRBD1. V shed 5 bases, J shed 5 bases, and the junction held 5 bases outside the gene matches. Per the germline V gene, CDR1 is LNHNV and CDR2 is YYDKDF (reference sequence). CDR3 length: 14 amino acids. The CDR3 coding sequence is TGTGCCACCAGCCAGGACAGGGGGAGATATGGCTACACCTTC. The encoded protein is CATSQDRGRYGYTF.

This clone was found a few times. This chain connects TRBV14 to TRBJ2-7; perhaps D is TRBD1 or TRBD2 (5 bases each). Germline lookup yields CDR1 SGHDN and CDR2 FVKESK. CDR3 length equals 19 residues. The germline V and J ends were trimmed by 1 base and 1 base, with 23 bases remaining between them. The CDR3 loop reads CASSQAGSWGFTGSYEQYF. Here the CDR3 DNA reads TGTGCCAGCAGCCAAGCTGGGAGCTGGGGGTTTACGGGTTCCTACGAGCAGTACTTC. Together with reference TRBV14 and TRBJ2-7, the CDR3 gives the full variable domain: EAGVTQFPSHSVIEKGQTVTLRCDPISGHDNLYWYRRVMGKEIKFLLHFVKESKQDESGMPNNRFLAERTGGTYSTLKVQPAELEDSGVYFCASSQAGSWGFTGSYEQYFGPGTRLTVT.

The chain links TRBV2 to TRBJ2-3; 11 bases are a match to TRBD2. Looked up from germline, CDR1 is SNHLY and CDR2 is FYNNEI. The V segment lost 8 bases and the J segment 4 bases; nucleotides outside the gene matches: 5. The CDR3 length is 14 residues. The CDR3 loop reads CASVSGGAPDTQYF. Here the CDR3 DNA reads TGTGCCAGCGTTAGCGGGGGGGCCCCAGATACGCAGTATTTT.

This clone was observed once. The V gene is TRBV15, the J gene TRBJ1-2, with D possibly matching TRBD1 (5 bases). The ends were cut back, 1 base at V and 8 bases at J, with 14 bases in the middle. CDR3 length equals 14 residues. Germline values: CDR1 LNHNV, CDR2 YYDKDF (reference sequence). CDR3 sequence reads: CATSRAAGLRGYTF. CDR3 nucleotides: TGTGCCACCAGCAGAGCTGCAGGGCTGAGGGGCTACACCTTC.

This chain joins TRBV5-1 and TRBJ2-5; the match to TRBD1 covers 7 bases. After removal of 3 bases from V and 5 bases from J, the junction contained 10 bases not matched to a gene. The CDR3 covers 15 residues. Per the germline V gene, CDR1 is SGHRS and CDR2 is YFSETQ. CDR3 bases: TGCGCCAGCAGCTCTACACTCGACAGGGACGAGACCCAGTACTTC. Protein product: CASSSTLDRDETQYF. Based on the CDR3 plus reference TRBV5-1 and TRBJ2-5, the full variable domain is KAGVTQTPRYLIKTRGQQVTLSCSPISGHRSVSWYQQTPGQGLQFLFEYFSETQRNKGNFPGRFSGRQFSNSRSEMNVSTLELGDSALYLCASSSTLDRDETQYFGPGTRLLVL.

V usage is TRBV5-3 and J usage is TRBJ2-7; D gene uncertain. TRBV5-3 is recorded as an ORF, its role being uncertain. The V gene lost 2 bases and the J gene lost 2 bases, with 5 bases spanning the gap. This CDR3 spans 12 amino acids. The DNA of the CDR3 is TGTGCCAGAAGCTTTGACACCTACGAGCAGTACTTC. It codes for CARSFDTYEQYF.

V and J are TRBV7-2 and TRBJ1-2; TRBD1 aligns across 8 bases. Trimming cost V 3 bases and J 4 bases; bases outside gene matches: 1. This CDR3 has 13 amino acids. The germline gives CDR1 SGHTA, CDR2 FQGNSA. This CDR3 reads CASSFTGGYGYTF. CDR3 DNA: TGTGCCAGCAGCTTTACAGGGGGCTATGGCTACACCTTC.

This chain connects TRBV20-1 to TRBJ2-5; D ambiguous. This CDR3 contains 11 residues. The germline V gene has CDR1 DFQATT and CDR2 SNEGSKA (reference sequence). V shed 5 bases and J shed 4 bases, with 8 bases lying between them. In DNA, the CDR3 is TGCAGTGCTGGGCTCGGAGAGACCCAGTACTTC. It encodes CSAGLGETQYF.

The chain carries TRBV5-1 and TRBJ2-5; TRBD1 might be the D (5 bases). Germline-derived CDR1 and CDR2 are SGHRS and YFSETQ. This CDR3 spans 15 amino acids. V lost 4 bases, J lost 2 bases, and 15 bases lay in between. CDR3 loop: CASSRILQAQETQYF. The CDR3 nucleotides read TGCGCCAGCAGCCGCATACTACAGGCGCAAGAGACCCAGTACTTC.

The chain recombines TRBV14 with TRBJ2-1; 8 positions match TRBD1. J lost 6 bases, V lost 1 base, and 2 bases had no gene match. The germline V gene encodes CDR1 SGHDN and CDR2 FVKESK. This CDR3 spans 14 amino acids. The CDR3 spells CASSQGGQGNEQFF. CDR3 nucleotide sequence: TGTGCCAGCAGCCAAGGTGGACAGGGCAATGAGCAGTTCTTC.

This sequence joins TRBV9 and TRBJ1-2; D ambiguous. CDR1 and CDR2 from the germline V gene are SGDLS and YYNGEE. V dropped 4 bases and J dropped 0 bases, with 16 bases sitting between them. The CDR3 sequence is 16 residues long. In DNA, the CDR3 is TGTGCCAGCAGCCCCGGAGGTTCGTTAGCTAACTATGGCTACACCTTC. This gives the protein CASSPGGSLANYGYTF.

V is TRBV5-4 and J is TRBJ2-7, with TRBD2 matching 9 bases. The CDR3 spans 15 residues. Germline assignment: CDR1 SGHNT and CDR2 YYREEE (reference sequence). After removal of 4 bases from V and 4 bases from J, the junction contained 9 bases not matched to a gene. CDR3 in DNA: TGTGCCAGCAGCCACCCAGCGGGGGGCGTATACGAGCAGTACTTC. It encodes CASSHPAGGVYEQYF.

The V gene is TRBV7-2, the J gene TRBJ2-1; a possible D gene is TRBD2 (5 bases). CDR1 and CDR2 from the germline V gene are SGHTA and FQGNSA. There are 15 residues in the CDR3. Trimming stripped 6 bases from V and 0 bases from J, with 12 bases between. CDR3 sequence (DNA): TGTGCCAGCAGTTCGGACTCGAGCTCCTACAATGAGCAGTTCTTC. This encodes CASSSDSSSYNEQFF.

The chain couples TRBV6-6 to TRBJ1-2; the match to TRBD1 covers 7 bases. The V segment lost 6 bases and the J segment 3 bases; nucleotides outside the gene matches: 4. The CDR3 contains 13 residues. CDR1 is MNHNY, CDR2 SVGAGI, per germline (reference sequence). CDR3 nucleotide sequence: TGTGCCAGCAGCCCCACAGGGGACTATGGCTACACCTTC. Its protein product is CASSPTGDYGYTF.

The rearrangement uses TRBV6-5 and TRBJ2-7, with D unclear. The germline V gene has CDR1 MNHEY and CDR2 SVGAGI. V lost 1 base and J lost 7, with 11 bases in between. This CDR3 spans 13 amino acids. The DNA for the CDR3 is TGTGCCAGCAGTTACTTCGAAGACGGAGAGCAGTACTTC. This gives the protein CASSYFEDGEQYF.

The J gene is TRBJ2-1, the V gene TRBV5-5, with 8 bases identical to TRBD2. The ends lost 4 bases at V and 7 bases at J; junction bases unmatched: 16. The CDR3 sequence is 17 residues long. Germline lookup yields CDR1 SGHKS and CDR2 YYEKEE (reference sequence). For the CDR3, the DNA is TGTGCCAGCAGCCCAGCAGTCACCGGGACTAGTCCTAATGAGCAGTTCTTC. Protein sequence: CASSPAVTGTSPNEQFF.

The count of this clone is one. This chain joins TRBV29-1 and TRBJ1-3; D possibly corresponds to TRBD1 (5 bases). CDR3 length: 14 residues. Trimming took 5 bases from V and 0 from J, leaving 11 bases between them. Germline V gives CDR1 SQVTM, CDR2 ANQGSEA. CDR3: CSVRDWSSGNTIYF. The DNA for the CDR3 is TGCAGCGTTAGGGACTGGAGCTCTGGAAACACCATATATTTT.

This chain links TRBV19 with TRBJ1-1; 7 nucleotides line up with TRBD1. The V gene's germline CDR1 is LNHDA and CDR2 SQIVND (reference sequence). The CDR3 is 13 residues long. The trim removed 6 bases at V and 1 base at J, leaving 2 bases unmatched. This CDR3 is CASSRQGNTEAFF. CDR3 nucleotides: TGTGCCAGTAGCAGACAGGGGAACACTGAAGCTTTCTTT.

The J gene is TRBJ2-7, the V gene TRBV2, with a tentative D call TRBD1 (5 bases). V lost 8 bases and J 4 bases, leaving 15 bases between the germline ends. Germline V gene lookup returns CDR1 SNHLY and CDR2 FYNNEI. The CDR3 runs to 13 residues. For the CDR3, the DNA is TGTGCCAGCGGTAGACAGCGCGAATACGAGCAGTACTTC. Encoded protein: CASGRQREYEQYF. The variable domain in full, with the rest retrieved from reference TRBV2 and TRBJ2-7, is EPEVTQTPSHQVTQMGQEVILRCVPISNHLYFYWYRQILGQKVEFLVSFYNNEISEKSEIFDDQFSVERPDGSNFTLKIRSTKLEDSAMYFCASGRQREYEQYFGPGTRLTVT.

The sample holds a few counts of this clone. V is TRBV11-2 and J is TRBJ2-1; D not certain. This CDR3 region has 14 residues. V lost 1 base, J lost 4 bases, and 8 bases lay in between. The germline gives CDR1 SGHAT, CDR2 FQNNGV. The CDR3 reads CASSLGRGYNEQFF. As DNA, the CDR3 is TGTGCCAGCAGCTTAGGTCGCGGTTACAATGAGCAGTTCTTC.

The rearrangement joins TRBV7-9 to TRBJ2-4, with no clear D. Germline V gene sequence: CDR1 SEHNR, CDR2 FQNEAQ (reference sequence). V was pared by 6 bases and J by 0 bases, with 9 bases between. This CDR3 is built from 14 residues. The CDR3 here is CASSLPGAKNIQYF. CDR3 nucleotides: TGTGCCAGCAGTTTACCGGGAGCCAAAAACATTCAGTACTTC.

The rearrangement joins TRBV5-6 to TRBJ2-3, with 7 bases aligning to TRBD1. Germline V CDR1 and CDR2: SGHDT, YYEEEE. The CDR3 runs to 15 residues. The ends lost 4 bases at V and 2 bases at J; junction bases unmatched: 7. CDR3 sequence: CASSPGQLNTDTQYF. The CDR3 coding sequence is TGTGCCAGCAGCCCGGGACAGTTAAACACAGATACGCAGTATTTT.

The sample holds one count of this clone. The rearrangement joins TRBV7-8 to TRBJ2-5; TRBD2 matches at 8 bases. V lost 5 bases, J lost 0 bases, and 5 bases stayed unmatched. Germline CDR1 SGHVS, CDR2 FQNEAQ. The CDR3 has 15 amino acids. The CDR3 sequence is CASSHRLAYQETQYF. The CDR3 DNA reads as TGTGCCAGCAGCCATAGACTAGCGTACCAAGAGACCCAGTACTTC.